This T cell receptor (beta chain) is from a study of beta chain features in type 1 diabetes. Study background: Examination spanned some 100 million sorted cells from all samples. General study findings and limits: Using cDNA template may skew counts toward highly expressing activated cells.

As every portion of the isolated RNA was reverse transcribed, the sequencing read expressed TCRB transcripts. Roughly 3.6 million reads was the average for naive, central memory and regulatory T cell samples. The protocol was immunoSEQ multiplex PCR, while the TCRdb copy is restricted to in-frame clones and leaves out a portion. Of 130,000 to 150,000 clones in the sample, 6.9% were seen once. The table lists this clone with many counts. Antigen specificity is unknown. CDR3 size: 15 residues. Looked up from germline, CDR1 is SGHRS and CDR2 is YFSETQ. V lost 3 bases to trimming and J lost 4 bases; unmatched junction nucleotides: 7.

V usage is TRBV5-1 and J usage is TRBJ1-5; 7 bases are shared with TRBD1. The source of this sequence is a woman under 40 in good health. Sample: central memory CD4+ T cells from blood. The CDR3 coding sequence is TGCGCCAGCAGCTCTGAGGGACAGCCTAATCAGCCCCAGCATTTT. Amino acids: CASSSEGQPNQPQHF.